The rows below give T cell receptor beta chains drawn from one sample of a study of cytomegalovirus exposure and HLA in healthy donors. Produced via immunoSEQ multiplex PCR; TCRdb's table is partial and in-frame only. The repertoire includes tens of thousands of clones, approximately 97% of them detected once, and around 1.6% sits in the top ten. Sequencing was performed on PBMCs. Receptor source: a woman younger than 35 in good health and CMV-seropositive. Both conserved end residues are trimmed from each CDR3.

v_call,j_call,cdr3_aa
TRBV30,TRBJ1-1,AWQWRPGTEAF
TRBV6-5,TRBJ1-5,ASSLDRADNQPQH
TRBV30,TRBJ1-3,ASTGQLKNTIY
TRBV2,TRBJ1-5,ASSGLQGRGNQPQH
TRBV5-4,TRBJ1-2,ASSLVRHLGYT
TRBV5-8,TRBJ2-2,ASGARRVTGELF
TRBV7-9,TRBJ1-1,ASSLVGGQGGEAF
TRBV18,TRBJ2-7,ASSPGGHSYEQY
TRBV4-2,TRBJ1-3,ASSPLGQGDFGNTIY
TRBV28,TRBJ2-1,ASSLSFRDYYNEQF
TRBV15,TRBJ2-7,ATSRVSSGSAYEQY
TRBV27,TRBJ1-2,ATSTANYGYT
TRBV7-3,TRBJ2-7,ASSLNGVGGGEQY
TRBV10-3,TRBJ1-2,AISESTGGYGYT
TRBV7-3,TRBJ2-5,ASSSTPGQGARETQY
TRBV7-2,TRBJ1-2,ASTLAPGTVFYGYT
TRBV5-8,TRBJ2-5,ASSFGLGTQY
TRBV21-1,TRBJ1-5,ASSKEGTGSSNQPQH
TRBV7-9,TRBJ2-3,ASSEDFSGKGIDTQY
TRBV19,TRBJ1-5,ASTTGIVSNQPQH
TRBV28,TRBJ2-2,ASSLLAGGFTGELF
TRBV5-1,TRBJ2-1,ASRTSGSSYNEQF
TRBV6-5,TRBJ2-7,ASSLYRDSLNYEQY
TRBV27,TRBJ2-2,ASTSNSGELF
TRBV10-1,TRBJ2-1,ASSRGSSYNEQF
TRBV11-2,TRBJ2-7,ASSPEARVYEQY
TRBV28,TRBJ2-7,ASSPLAGSSSYEQY
TRBV2,TRBJ1-2,ASSVAGGPYGYT
TRBV6-4,TRBJ2-7,ASSVQPGQGASEQY
TRBV29-1,TRBJ2-2,SVSGLGGGTGELF
TRBV29-1,TRBJ2-7,SVGRQGYEQY
TRBV28,TRBJ2-1,ASSPTPGLANNEQF
TRBV11-2,TRBJ1-4,ASSFSGDNEKLF
TRBV11-2,TRBJ2-1,ASSFYGLAGSGEDEQF
TRBV4-2,TRBJ1-4,ASSQSGTHEKLF
TRBV6-4,TRBJ1-1,ASSDGTPGTEAF
TRBV9,TRBJ2-7,ASSVDGGDYSYEQY
TRBV11-2,TRBJ2-7,ASSYGLAEAYEQY
TRBV7-8,TRBJ2-5,ASSDAGAGLETQY
TRBV9,TRBJ1-1,ASSSRTGGENTEAF
TRBV5-5,TRBJ2-3,ASSLGGTGLTDTQY
TRBV28,TRBJ2-1,ASSLRGNEQF
TRBV19,TRBJ2-7,ASSERDLAGPYEQY
TRBV2,TRBJ1-5,ASAGLSNQPQH
TRBV4-2,TRBJ2-4,ASSQGALQGMDKNIQY
TRBV29-1,TRBJ2-7,SVLQGAYEQY
TRBV27,TRBJ2-2,ASSRLAGASGELF
TRBV19,TRBJ2-4,ASSVTGSRDIQY
TRBV7-9,TRBJ2-1,ASSAGTSGTEQF
TRBV4-1,TRBJ1-4,ASSQTAGGNEKLF
TRBV6-1,TRBJ2-7,ASRTPRRGAEQY
TRBV7-2,TRBJ1-2,ASSLDPQANYGYT